This TCR beta chain was sequenced in a study of vaccination and CD4 T cells after COVID-19. About the study: The convalescents were made up of six males and four females, two of whom were Hispanic. Regarding the study as a whole: Convalescent patients gained a median approximately 89% of their reactive clones only post-vaccination.

Treatment of the sample: approximately 10-day PBMC culture with coronavirus spike peptide pools or control peptides (ViraFEST assay). An Oncomine TCR Beta short-read assay was used to sequence the DNA from cultured CD4+ T cells. TCRdb re-called the PCR reads with MiXCR, one entry per CDR3 protein. The sample carries a few thousand distinct CDR3 sequences, about 34% recorded once. Comments on this clonotype: Its specificity is not known. The junction departs from the called germline gene at one end, perhaps through a read error.

CDR3 length equals 12 residues. Germline V gives CDR1 DFQATT, CDR2 SNEGSKA (reference sequence). The sample consisted of CD4+ T cells from blood, cultured in vitro, taken after SARS-CoV-2 vaccination. V is TRBV20-1 and J is TRBJ1-2; D remains ambiguous. This receptor was taken from a human donor who had recovered from COVID-19. CDR3 sequence (DNA): TGCAGTGCTAGAACCACTAACAATGGCTACACCTTC. Amino acid sequence: CSARTTNNGYTF.